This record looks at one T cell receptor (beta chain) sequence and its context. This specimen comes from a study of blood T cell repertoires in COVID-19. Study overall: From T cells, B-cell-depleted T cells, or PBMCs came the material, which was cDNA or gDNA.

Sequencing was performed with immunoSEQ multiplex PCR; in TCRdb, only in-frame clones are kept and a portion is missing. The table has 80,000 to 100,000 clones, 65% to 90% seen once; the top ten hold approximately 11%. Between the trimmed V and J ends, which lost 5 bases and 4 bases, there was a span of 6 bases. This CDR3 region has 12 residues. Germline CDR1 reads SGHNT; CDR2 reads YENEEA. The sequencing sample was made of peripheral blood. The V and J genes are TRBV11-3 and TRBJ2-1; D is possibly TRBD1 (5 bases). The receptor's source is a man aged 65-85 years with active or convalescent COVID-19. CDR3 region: CASSRQYNEQFF. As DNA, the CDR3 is TGTGCCAGCAGCCGACAGTACAATGAGCAGTTCTTC.